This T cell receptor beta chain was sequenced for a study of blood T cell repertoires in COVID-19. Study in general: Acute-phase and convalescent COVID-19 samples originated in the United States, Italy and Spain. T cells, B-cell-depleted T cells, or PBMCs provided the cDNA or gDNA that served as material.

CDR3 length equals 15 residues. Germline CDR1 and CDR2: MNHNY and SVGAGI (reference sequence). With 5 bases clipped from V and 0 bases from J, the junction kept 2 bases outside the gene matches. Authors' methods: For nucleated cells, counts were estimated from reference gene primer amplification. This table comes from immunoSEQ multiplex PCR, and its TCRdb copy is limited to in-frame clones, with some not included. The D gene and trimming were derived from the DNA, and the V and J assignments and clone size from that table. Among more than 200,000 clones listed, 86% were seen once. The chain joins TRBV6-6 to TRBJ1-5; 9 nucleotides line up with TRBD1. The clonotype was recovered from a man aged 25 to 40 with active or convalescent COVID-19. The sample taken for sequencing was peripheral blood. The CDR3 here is CASSTGGFSNQPQHF. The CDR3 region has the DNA TGTGCCAGCAGTACAGGGGGCTTTAGCAATCAGCCCCAGCATTTT.